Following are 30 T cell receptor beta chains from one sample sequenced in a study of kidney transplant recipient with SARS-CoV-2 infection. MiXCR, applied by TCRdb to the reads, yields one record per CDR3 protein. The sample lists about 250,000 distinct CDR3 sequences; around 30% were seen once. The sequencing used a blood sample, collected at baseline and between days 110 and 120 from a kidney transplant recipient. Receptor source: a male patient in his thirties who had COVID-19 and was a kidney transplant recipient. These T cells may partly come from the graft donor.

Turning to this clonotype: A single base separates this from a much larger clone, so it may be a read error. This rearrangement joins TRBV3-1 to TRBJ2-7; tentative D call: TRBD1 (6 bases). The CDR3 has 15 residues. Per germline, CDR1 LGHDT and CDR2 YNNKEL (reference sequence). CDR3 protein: CASSQVRAGDYEQCF. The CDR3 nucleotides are TGTGCCAGCAGCCAAGTCCGAGCAGGGGATTACGAGCAGTGCTTC.

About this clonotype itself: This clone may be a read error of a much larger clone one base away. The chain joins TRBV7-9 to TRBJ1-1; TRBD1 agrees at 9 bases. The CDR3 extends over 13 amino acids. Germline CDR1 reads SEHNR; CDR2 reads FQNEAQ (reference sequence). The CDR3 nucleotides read TGTGCCAGCAGCTCGTCCCGGGACAGGGCCCCTTCGTTT. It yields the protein CASSSSRDRAPSF.

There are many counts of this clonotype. The CDR3 region has the DNA TGCGCCAGCAGCCAAGTTGTGGTAGGAACCTACGAGCAGTACTTC. Its translation: CASSQVVVGTYEQYF. This chain links TRBV4-1 with TRBJ2-7, with D hard to call. The V gene lost 1 base and the J gene lost 2 bases, with 12 bases spanning the gap. The CDR3 loop spans 15 amino acids. Germline-derived CDR1 and CDR2 are MGHRA and YSYEKL.

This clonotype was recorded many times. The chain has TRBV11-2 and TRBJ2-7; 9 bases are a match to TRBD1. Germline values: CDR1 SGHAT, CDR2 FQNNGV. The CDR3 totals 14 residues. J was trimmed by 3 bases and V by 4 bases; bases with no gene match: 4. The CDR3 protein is CASSYGTGLYEQYF. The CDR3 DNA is TGTGCCAGCAGCTACGGGACAGGGCTCTACGAGCAGTACTTC.

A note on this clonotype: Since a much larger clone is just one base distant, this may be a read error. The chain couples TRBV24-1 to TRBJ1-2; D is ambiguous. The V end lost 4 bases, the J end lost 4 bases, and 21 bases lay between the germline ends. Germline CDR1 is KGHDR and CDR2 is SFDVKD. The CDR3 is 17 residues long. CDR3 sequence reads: CATSEVDSTRRTYGYTF. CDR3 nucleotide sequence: TGTGCCACCAGTGAGGTGGATAGTACCAGAAGGACCTATGGCTACACCTTC.

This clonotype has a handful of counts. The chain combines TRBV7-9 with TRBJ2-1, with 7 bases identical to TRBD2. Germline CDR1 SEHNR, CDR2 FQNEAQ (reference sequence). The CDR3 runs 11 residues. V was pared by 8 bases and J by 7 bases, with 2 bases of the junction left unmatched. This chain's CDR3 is CASEGLNEQFF. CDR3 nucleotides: TGTGCCAGCGAGGGACTAAATGAGCAGTTCTTC.

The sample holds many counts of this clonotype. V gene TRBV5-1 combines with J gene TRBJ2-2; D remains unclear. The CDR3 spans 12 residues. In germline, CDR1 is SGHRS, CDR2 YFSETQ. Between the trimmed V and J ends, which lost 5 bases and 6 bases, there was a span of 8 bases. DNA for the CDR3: TGCGCCAGCAGGCATACCGCCGGGGAGCTGTTTTTT. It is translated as CASRHTAGELFF.

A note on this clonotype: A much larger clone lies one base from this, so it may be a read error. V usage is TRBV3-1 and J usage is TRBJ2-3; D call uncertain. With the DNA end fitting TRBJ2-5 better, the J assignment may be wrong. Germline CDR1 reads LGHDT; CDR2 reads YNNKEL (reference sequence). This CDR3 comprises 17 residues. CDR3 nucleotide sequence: TGTGCCAGCAGCGCCACGGCTCCCATTTCTTTCTCTGGGACCCAGTACTTC. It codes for CASSATAPISFSGTQYF.

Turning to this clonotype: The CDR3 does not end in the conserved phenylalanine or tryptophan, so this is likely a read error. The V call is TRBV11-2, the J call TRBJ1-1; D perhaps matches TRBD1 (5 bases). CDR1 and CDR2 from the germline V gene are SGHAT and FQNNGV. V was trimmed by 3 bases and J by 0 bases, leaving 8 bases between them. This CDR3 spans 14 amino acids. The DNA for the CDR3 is TGTGCCAGCAGCTTGGGGCGAATGAACACTGAAGCTTTCTCT. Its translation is CASSLGRMNTEAFS.

This CDR3 reads CASSYGGPEKLFF. DNA for the CDR3: TGTGCCAGCAGTTACGGGGGCCCCGAAAAACTGTTTTTT. This chain links TRBV6-5 with TRBJ1-4; perhaps TRBD1 as D (6 bases). This CDR3 is 13 amino acids long. The germline CDR1 and CDR2 sequences are MNHEY and SVGAGI. Trimming left V 2 bases short and J 8 bases short, with 9 bases between.

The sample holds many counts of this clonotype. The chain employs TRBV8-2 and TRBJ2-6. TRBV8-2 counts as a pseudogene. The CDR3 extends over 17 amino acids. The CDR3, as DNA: TGTGGCAGAAACTCCAGGATAACACAAAGTCGGGCCAACGTCCTGACTTTC. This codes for CGRNSRITQSRANVLTF.

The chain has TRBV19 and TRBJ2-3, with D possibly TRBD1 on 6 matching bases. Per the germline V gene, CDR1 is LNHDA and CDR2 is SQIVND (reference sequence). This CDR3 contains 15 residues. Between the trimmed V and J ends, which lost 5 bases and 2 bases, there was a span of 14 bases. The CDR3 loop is CASSPRTAITDTQYF. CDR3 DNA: TGTGCCAGTAGTCCTCGGACAGCAATCACAGATACGCAGTATTTT.

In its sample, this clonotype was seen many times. CDR3 residues: CASSYYSGSSFNEQFF. The CDR3 coding sequence is TGTGCCAGCAGTTACTATAGCGGGAGTTCATTCAATGAGCAGTTCTTC. J is TRBJ2-1 and V is TRBV6-5; 9 nucleotides match TRBD2. This CDR3 region has 16 residues. In germline, CDR1 is MNHEY, CDR2 SVGAGI. After removal of 1 base from V and 6 bases from J, the junction contained 7 bases not matched to a gene.

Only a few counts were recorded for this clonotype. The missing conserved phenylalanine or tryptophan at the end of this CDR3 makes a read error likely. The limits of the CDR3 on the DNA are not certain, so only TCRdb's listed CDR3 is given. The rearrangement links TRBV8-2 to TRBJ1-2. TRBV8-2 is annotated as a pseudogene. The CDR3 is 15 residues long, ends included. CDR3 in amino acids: CGNGSRITKDLWLHL.

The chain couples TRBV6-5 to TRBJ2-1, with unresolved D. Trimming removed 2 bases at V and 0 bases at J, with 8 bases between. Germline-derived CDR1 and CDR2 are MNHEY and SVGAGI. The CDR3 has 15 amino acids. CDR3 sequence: CASSYQSASYNEQFF. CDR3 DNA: TGTGCCAGCAGTTACCAGTCAGCCTCCTACAATGAGCAGTTCTTC.

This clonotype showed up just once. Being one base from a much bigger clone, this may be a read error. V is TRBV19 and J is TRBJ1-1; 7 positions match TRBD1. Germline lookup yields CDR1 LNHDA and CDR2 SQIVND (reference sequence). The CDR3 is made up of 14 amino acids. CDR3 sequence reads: CASQTGAGVSEACF. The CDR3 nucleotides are TGTGCCAGTCAAACAGGGGCCGGGGTATCTGAAGCTTGCTTT.

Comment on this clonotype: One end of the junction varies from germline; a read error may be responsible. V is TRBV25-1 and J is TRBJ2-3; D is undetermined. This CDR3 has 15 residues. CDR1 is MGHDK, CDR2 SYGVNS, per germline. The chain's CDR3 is CAISPSYTHTDTQYF. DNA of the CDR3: TGTGCCATCAGTCCCTCCTACACCCACACAGATACGCAGTATTTT.

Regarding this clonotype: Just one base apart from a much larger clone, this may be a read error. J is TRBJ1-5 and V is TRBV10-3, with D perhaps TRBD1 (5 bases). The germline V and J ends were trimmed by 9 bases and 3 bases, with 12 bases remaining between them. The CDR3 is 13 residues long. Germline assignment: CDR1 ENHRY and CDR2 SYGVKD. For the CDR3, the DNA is TGTGCCATTAAACGGGGGTACAATCAGCCCCAGCATTTT. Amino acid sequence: CAIKRGYNQPQHF.

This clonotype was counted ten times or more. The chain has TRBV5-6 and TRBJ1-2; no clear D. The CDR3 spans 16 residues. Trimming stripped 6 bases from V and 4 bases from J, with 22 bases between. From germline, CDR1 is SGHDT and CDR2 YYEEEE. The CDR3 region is CASTTGNSRKTYGYTF. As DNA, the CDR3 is TGTGCCAGCACAACCGGCAATAGTCGAAAGACCTATGGCTACACCTTC.

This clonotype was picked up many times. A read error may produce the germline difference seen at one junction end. CDR3 nucleotide sequence: TGTGCCAGCAGCCCGGGCACCTATGGCTACACCTTC. Translated, it gives CASSPGTYGYTF. This chain links TRBV4-1 with TRBJ1-2; D gene uncertain. The CDR3 loop spans 12 amino acids. Per germline, CDR1 MGHRA and CDR2 YSYEKL.

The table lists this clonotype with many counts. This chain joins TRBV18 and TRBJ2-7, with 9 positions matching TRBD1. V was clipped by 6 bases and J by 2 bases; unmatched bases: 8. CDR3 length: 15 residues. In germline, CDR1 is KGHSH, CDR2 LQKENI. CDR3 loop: CASSGGTGKAYEQYV. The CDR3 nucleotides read TGTGCCAGCTCGGGGGGGACAGGGAAAGCCTACGAGCAGTACGTC.

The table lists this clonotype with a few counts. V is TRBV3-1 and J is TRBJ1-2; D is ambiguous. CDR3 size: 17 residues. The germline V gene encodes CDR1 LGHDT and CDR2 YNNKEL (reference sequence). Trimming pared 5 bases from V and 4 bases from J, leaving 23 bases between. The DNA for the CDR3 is TGTGCCAGCAGCTATATTGACACCCTTCGAAAGACCTATGGCTACACCTTC. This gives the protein CASSYIDTLRKTYGYTF.

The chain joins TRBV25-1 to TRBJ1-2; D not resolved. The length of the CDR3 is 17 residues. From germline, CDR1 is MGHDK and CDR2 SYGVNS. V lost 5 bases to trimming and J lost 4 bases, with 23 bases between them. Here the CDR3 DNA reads TGTGCCAGCAGTACGTCACCAGAACTGGGAAAGACCTATGGCTACACCTTC. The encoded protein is CASSTSPELGKTYGYTF.

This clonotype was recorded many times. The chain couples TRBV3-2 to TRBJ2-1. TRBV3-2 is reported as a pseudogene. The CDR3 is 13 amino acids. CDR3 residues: CASSQDPGNEQFF. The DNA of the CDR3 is TGTGCCAGCAGCCAAGATCCCGGTAATGAGCAGTTCTTC.

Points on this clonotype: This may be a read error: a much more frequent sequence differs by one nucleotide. The CDR3 bases are TGTGCCAGCAGTTTCCCCTCACCGACAGGGGGGGAGGGTGGCTACACCTTC. It specifies CASSFPSPTGGEGGYTF. The chain has TRBV28 and TRBJ1-2; 9 positions match TRBD1. V shed 3 bases and J 7 bases; nucleotides not matched to a gene: 15. CDR1 MDHEN and CDR2 SYDVKM come from the germline V gene. This CDR3 is 17 amino acids long.

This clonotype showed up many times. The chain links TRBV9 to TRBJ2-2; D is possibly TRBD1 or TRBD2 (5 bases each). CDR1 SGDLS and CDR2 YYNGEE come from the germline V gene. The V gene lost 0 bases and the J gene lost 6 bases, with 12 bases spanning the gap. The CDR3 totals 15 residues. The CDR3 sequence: CASSVELGEPGELFF. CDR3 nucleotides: TGTGCCAGCAGCGTAGAGTTGGGGGAGCCCGGGGAGCTGTTTTTT. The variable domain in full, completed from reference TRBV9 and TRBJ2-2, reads DSGVTQTPKHLITATGQRVTLRCSPRSGDLSVYWYQQSLDQGLQFLIQYYNGEERAKGNILERFSAQQFPDLHSELNLSSLELGDSALYFCASSVELGEPGELFFGEGSRLTVL.

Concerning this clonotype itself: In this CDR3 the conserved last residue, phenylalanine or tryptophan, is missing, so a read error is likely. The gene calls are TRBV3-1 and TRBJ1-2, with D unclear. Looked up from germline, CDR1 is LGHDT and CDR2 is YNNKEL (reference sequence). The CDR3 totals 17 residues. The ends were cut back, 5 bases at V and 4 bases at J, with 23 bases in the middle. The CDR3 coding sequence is TGTGCCAGCAGCTCCTCAAGCACCCTTCGAAAGACCTATGGCTACACCCTC. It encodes CASSSSSTLRKTYGYTL.

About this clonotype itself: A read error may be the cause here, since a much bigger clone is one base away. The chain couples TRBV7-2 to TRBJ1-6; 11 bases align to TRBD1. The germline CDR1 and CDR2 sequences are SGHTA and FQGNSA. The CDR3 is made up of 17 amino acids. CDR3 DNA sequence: TGTGCCAGCAGCCCCGGACAGGGGGCGCGCCTGGGGTCACCCTTCCACTTT. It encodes CASSPGQGARLGSPFHF.

The CDR3 reads CASSVGGGTNGSADTQYF. Here the CDR3 DNA reads TGTGCCAGCAGCGTAGGAGGGGGGACTAACGGGAGCGCAGATACGCAGTATTTT. The chain employs TRBV9 and TRBJ2-3; D is possibly TRBD2 (7 bases). V was trimmed by 0 bases and J by 4 bases, leaving 21 bases between them. Germline-derived CDR1 and CDR2 are SGDLS and YYNGEE. The CDR3 length is 18 residues.

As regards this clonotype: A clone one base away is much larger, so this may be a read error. The CDR3 protein is CASSCVARIGKTYGYTF. The CDR3 DNA reads TGTGCCAGCAGTTGTGTAGCCCGCATCGGAAAGACCTATGGCTACACCTTC. This chain connects TRBV6-2 or TRBV6-3 to TRBJ1-2; D is undetermined. Germline CDR1 and CDR2: MNHEY and SVGEGT. This CDR3 has 17 amino acids. Trimming shortened V by 4 bases and J by 4 bases, and 22 bases separated the two germline ends.